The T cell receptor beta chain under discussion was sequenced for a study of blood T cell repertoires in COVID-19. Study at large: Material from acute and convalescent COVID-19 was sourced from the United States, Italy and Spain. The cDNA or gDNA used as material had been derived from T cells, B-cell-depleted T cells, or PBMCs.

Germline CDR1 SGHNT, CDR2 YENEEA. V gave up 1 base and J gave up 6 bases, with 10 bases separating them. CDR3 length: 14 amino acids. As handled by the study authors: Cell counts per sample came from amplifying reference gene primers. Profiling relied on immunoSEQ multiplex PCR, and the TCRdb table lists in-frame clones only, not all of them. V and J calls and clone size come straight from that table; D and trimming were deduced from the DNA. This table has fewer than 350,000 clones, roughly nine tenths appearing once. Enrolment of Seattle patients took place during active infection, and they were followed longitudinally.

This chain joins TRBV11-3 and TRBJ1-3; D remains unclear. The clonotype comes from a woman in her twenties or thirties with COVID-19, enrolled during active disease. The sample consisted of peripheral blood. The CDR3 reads CASSLGLGANTIYF. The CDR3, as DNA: TGTGCCAGCAGCTTAGGACTCGGTGCAAACACCATATATTTT.